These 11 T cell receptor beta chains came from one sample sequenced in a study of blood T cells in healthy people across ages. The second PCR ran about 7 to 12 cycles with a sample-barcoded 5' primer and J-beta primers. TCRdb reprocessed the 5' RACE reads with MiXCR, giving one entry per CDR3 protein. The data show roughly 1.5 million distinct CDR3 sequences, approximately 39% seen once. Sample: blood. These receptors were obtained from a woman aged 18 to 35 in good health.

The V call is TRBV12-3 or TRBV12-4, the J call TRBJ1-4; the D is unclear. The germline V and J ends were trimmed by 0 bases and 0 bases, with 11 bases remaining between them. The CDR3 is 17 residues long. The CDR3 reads CASSLAGSYATNEKLFF. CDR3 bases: TGTGCCAGCAGTTTAGCGGGCAGCTACGCAACTAATGAAAAACTGTTTTTT.

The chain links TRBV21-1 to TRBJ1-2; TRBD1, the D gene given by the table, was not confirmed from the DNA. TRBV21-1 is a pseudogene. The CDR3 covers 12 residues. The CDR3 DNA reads TGTGACGGGGGCAGGGGACCCTATGGCTACACCTTC. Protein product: CDGGRGPYGYTF.

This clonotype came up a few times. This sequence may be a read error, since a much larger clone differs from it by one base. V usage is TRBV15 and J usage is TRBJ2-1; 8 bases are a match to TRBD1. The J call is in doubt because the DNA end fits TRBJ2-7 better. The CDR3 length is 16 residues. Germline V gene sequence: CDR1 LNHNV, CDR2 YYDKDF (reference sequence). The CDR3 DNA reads TGTGCCACCAGCAGCGGGACAGGTAGCTCCTACAATGAGCAGTACTTC. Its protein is CATSSGTGSSYNEQYF.

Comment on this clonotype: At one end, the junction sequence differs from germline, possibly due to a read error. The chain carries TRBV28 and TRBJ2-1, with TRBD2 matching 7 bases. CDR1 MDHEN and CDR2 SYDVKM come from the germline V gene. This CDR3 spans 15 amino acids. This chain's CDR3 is CTSKPLPGRGNEQFF. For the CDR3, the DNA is TGTACCAGCAAACCATTGCCAGGGAGGGGCAATGAGCAGTTCTTC.

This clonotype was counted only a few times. The CDR3 region has the DNA TGTGCCAGCACGGGGACAGTAACCGGGGAGCTGTTTTTT. This sequence encodes CASTGTVTGELFF. V usage is TRBV12-3 or TRBV12-4 and J usage is TRBJ2-2; TRBD1 aligns across 7 bases. The junction had 4 bases not matched to a gene; V was cut back by 7 bases and J by 5 bases. This CDR3 region has 13 residues.

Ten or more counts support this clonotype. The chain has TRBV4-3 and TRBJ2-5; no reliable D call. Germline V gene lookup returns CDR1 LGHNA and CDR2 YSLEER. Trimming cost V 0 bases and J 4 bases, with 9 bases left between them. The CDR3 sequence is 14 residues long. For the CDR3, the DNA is TGCGCCAGCAGCCAAGATCGAAGGGCAGAGACCCAGTACTTC. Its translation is CASSQDRRAETQYF.

For the CDR3, the DNA is TGTGCCAACAACACGGACAGGGGTAACTATGGCTACACCTTC. Protein: CANNTDRGNYGYTF. V and J are TRBV6-2 or TRBV6-3 and TRBJ1-2; 9 bases match TRBD1. Germline V gene lookup returns CDR1 MNHEY and CDR2 SVGEGT. This CDR3 comprises 14 residues. The V segment lost 10 bases and the J segment 1 base; nucleotides outside the gene matches: 7.

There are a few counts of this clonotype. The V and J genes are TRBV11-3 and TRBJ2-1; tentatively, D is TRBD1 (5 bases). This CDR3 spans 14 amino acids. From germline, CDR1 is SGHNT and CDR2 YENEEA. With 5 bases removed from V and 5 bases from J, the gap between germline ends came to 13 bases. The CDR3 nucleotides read TGTGCCAGCAGCACACCGACAGTCAACAATGAGCAGTTCTTC. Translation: CASSTPTVNNEQFF. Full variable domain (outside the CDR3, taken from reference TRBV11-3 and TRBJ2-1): EAGVVQSPRYKIIEKKQPVAFWCNPISGHNTLYWYLQNLGQGPELLIRYENEEAVDDSQLPKDRFSAERLKGVDSTLKIQPAELGDSAVYLCASSTPTVNNEQFFGPGTRLTVL.

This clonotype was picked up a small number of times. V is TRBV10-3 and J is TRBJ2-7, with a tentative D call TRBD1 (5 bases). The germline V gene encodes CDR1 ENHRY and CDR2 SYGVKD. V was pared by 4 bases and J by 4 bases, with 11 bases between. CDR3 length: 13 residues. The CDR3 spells CAISVTGTYEQYF. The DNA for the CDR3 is TGTGCCATCAGTGTAACAGGAACTTACGAGCAGTACTTC.

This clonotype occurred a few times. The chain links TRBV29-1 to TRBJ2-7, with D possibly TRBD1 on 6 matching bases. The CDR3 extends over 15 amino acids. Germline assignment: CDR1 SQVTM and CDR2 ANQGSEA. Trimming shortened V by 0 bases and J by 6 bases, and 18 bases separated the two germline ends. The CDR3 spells CSVEEVTGLKGEQYF. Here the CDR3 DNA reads TGCAGCGTTGAAGAGGTGACAGGACTCAAGGGCGAGCAGTACTTC.

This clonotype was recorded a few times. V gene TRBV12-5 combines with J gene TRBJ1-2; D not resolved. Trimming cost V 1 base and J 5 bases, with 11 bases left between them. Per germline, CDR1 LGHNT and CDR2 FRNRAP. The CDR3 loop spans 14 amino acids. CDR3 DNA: TGTGCTAGTGGTTTGGGCGGACCAGTTTATGGCTACACCTTC. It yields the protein CASGLGGPVYGYTF.